Listed below are T cell receptor beta chains from one sample, sequenced in a study of T cell therapy after organ transplantation. The table came from immunoSEQ multiplex PCR; TCRdb's copy has only in-frame clones and leaves some out. Here the sample spans about 20,000 clones, around 83% being singletons. Their antigens are not known. Sequencing used CD8+ T cells from blood, obtained after autologous CMV-specific T cell therapy. The receptors were gathered from a human patient who had received a solid organ transplant and had CMV disease. Some T cells may have come from the graft donor. The CDR3 runs from the conserved cysteine through the conserved F or W. The D gene is left open where the match is weak. Part of the rows lack a size; the others show once, few, many or a class for expanded clones.

d_call clone_size j_call v_call cdr3_aa cdr3_nt
. . TRBJ1-1 TRBV5-8 CASSPGTWGLTFF TGTGCCAGCAGCCCCGGGACGTGGGGGTTGACTTTCTTT
. . TRBJ1-6 TRBV4-3 CASSQEIEISPLHF TGCGCCAGCAGCCAAGAGATTGAGATTTCACCCCTCCACTTT
TRBD1 once TRBJ2-5 TRBV9 CASSGPTGSETQYF TGTGCCAGCAGCGGACCGACAGGGTCGGAGACCCAGTACTTC
. . TRBJ1-1 TRBV2 CASSEAGPEAFF TGTGCCAGCAGTGAGGCAGGTCCTGAAGCTTTCTTT
. . TRBJ2-3 TRBV6-1 CASSDGVPDTQYF TGTGCCAGCAGTGACGGGGTCCCAGATACGCAGTATTTT
. . TRBJ1-4 TRBV27 CASSPTWGSNEKLFF TGTGCCAGCAGCCCAACGTGGGGGTCTAATGAAAAACTGTTTTTT
. . TRBJ1-1 TRBV30 CAWSVRENTEAFF TGTGCCTGGAGTGTACGGGAGAACACTGAAGCTTTCTTT
. . TRBJ2-7 TRBV5-8 CASSLGSWDHWEQYF TGTGCCAGCAGCTTGGGGAGTTGGGACCACTGGGAGCAGTACTTC
. once TRBJ2-3 TRBV27 CASSFFRRTDTQYF TGTGCCAGCAGTTTTTTCCGGCGCACAGATACGCAGTATTTT
TRBD2 . TRBJ2-3 TRBV28 CASTPRTSGSTDTQYF TGTGCCAGCACCCCACGGACTAGCGGAAGCACAGATACGCAGTATTTT
. . TRBJ2-7 TRBV7-9 CASSLALEGLYF TGTGCCAGCAGCTTAGCGCTAGAGGGGTTGTACTTC
. . TRBJ1-6 TRBV6-1 CASRMARSPLHF TGTGCCAGCAGAATGGCGAGGTCACCCCTCCACTTT
. once TRBJ2-7 TRBV15 CATSRDDDYEQYF TGTGCCACCAGCAGAGATGATGACTACGAGCAGTACTTC
TRBD1 . TRBJ2-7 TRBV27 CASRGQGVYEQYF TGTGCCAGCAGGGGACAGGGGGTCTACGAGCAGTACTTC
. . TRBJ1-5 TRBV28 CASSLMTSNQPQHF TGTGCCAGCAGTTTAATGACCAGCAATCAGCCCCAGCATTTT
. . TRBJ1-5 TRBV7-9 CASSYRDSDQPQHF TGTGCCAGCAGCTACCGGGACTCAGATCAGCCCCAGCATTTT
. . TRBJ2-1 TRBV7-9 CASSTGPGLGSSYNEQFF TGTGCCAGCAGCACGGGACCGGGACTTGGAAGCTCCTACAATGAGCAGTTCTTC
. once TRBJ1-5 TRBV15 CATSRLGDNQPQHF TGTGCCACCAGCAGACTAGGGGATAATCAGCCCCAGCATTTT
TRBD1 . TRBJ2-7 TRBV4-3 CASSQDPRGTYEQYF TGCGCCAGCAGCCAAGATCCCAGGGGGACCTACGAGCAGTACTTC
TRBD1 . TRBJ1-1 TRBV7-3 CASSLLGQGRTEAFF TGTGCCAGCAGCCTACTGGGACAGGGGAGAACTGAAGCTTTCTTT
. . TRBJ2-7 TRBV4-1 CASSQESGRVYEQYF TGCGCCAGCAGCCAAGAAAGCGGCAGAGTCTACGAGCAGTACTTC
. . TRBJ1-1 TRBV6-5 CASSYSRGLGTEAFF TGTGCCAGCAGTTACTCACGGGGGTTGGGGACTGAAGCTTTCTTT
. . TRBJ2-7 TRBV7-2 CASSLAAPMGGRHEQYF TGTGCCAGCAGCTTAGCGGCCCCGATGGGGGGGCGCCACGAGCAGTACTTC
. . TRBJ1-2 TRBV5-8 CASRSLPGYTYGYTF TGTGCCAGCAGGTCGTTACCGGGCTACACATATGGCTACACCTTC
. . TRBJ2-7 TRBV7-9 CASSRSSYEQYF TGTGCCAGCAGCCGTAGCTCCTACGAGCAGTACTTC
. . TRBJ2-1 TRBV4-2 CASSQDGTYGEQFF TGTGCCAGCAGCCAAGATGGAACATATGGTGAGCAGTTCTTC
TRBD1 once TRBJ1-1 TRBV12-5 CASGFRDSLNTEAFF TGTGCTAGTGGTTTTAGGGACAGCTTGAACACTGAAGCTTTCTTT
. . TRBJ1-1 TRBV6-4 CARGKDMNTEAFF TGTGCCAGAGGGAAGGACATGAACACTGAAGCTTTCTTT
. . TRBJ2-1 TRBV27 CASYLFGFSQYNEQFF TGTGCCAGCTACCTATTCGGCTTTAGCCAGTACAATGAGCAGTTCTTC
. . TRBJ2-5 TRBV5-6 CASSYNSETQYF TGTGCCAGCAGCTACAATTCAGAGACCCAGTACTTC
. . TRBJ1-2 TRBV5-1 CASSLPDIYGYTF TGCGCCAGCAGCTTACCCGACATCTATGGCTACACCTTC
TRBD1 once TRBJ1-5 TRBV6-5 CASSYSAGGSNQPQHF TGTGCCAGCAGTTACTCGGCAGGGGGAAGCAATCAGCCCCAGCATTTT
. . TRBJ1-2 TRBV18 CASSPPGSYGYTF TGTGCCAGCTCACCTCCAGGGTCCTATGGCTACACCTTC
TRBD1 . TRBJ1-1 TRBV29-1 CSVEDPGQGNTEAFF TGCAGCGTTGAAGATCCAGGACAGGGGAACACTGAAGCTTTCTTT
TRBD1 . TRBJ1-4 TRBV7-2 CASSWTGLTNEKLFF TGTGCCAGCAGCTGGACAGGGCTAACTAATGAAAAACTGTTTTTT
TRBD2 . TRBJ2-1 TRBV19 CASSPNLAEKFF TGTGCCAGTAGTCCGAATCTAGCGGAGAAGTTCTTC
. . TRBJ1-5 TRBV15 CATSRAGRADQPQHF TGTGCCACCAGCAGAGCCGGCAGGGCCGATCAGCCCCAGCATTTT
. . TRBJ2-5 TRBV4-2 CASSHIWTVGQETQYF TGTGCCAGCAGCCATATATGGACGGTGGGTCAAGAGACCCAGTACTTC
. . TRBJ2-1 TRBV9 CASSGGDYNEQFF TGTGCCAGCAGCGGAGGTGATTACAATGAGCAGTTCTTC
. . TRBJ2-1 TRBV9 CASSVVGEQFF TGTGCCAGCAGCGTAGTAGGCGAGCAGTTCTTC
TRBD2 . TRBJ2-7 TRBV4-1 CASSQGSGGARYEQYF TGCGCCAGCAGCCAAGGCTCGGGGGGAGCCCGCTACGAGCAGTACTTC
. . TRBJ1-4 TRBV6-5 CASSYGATNEKLFF TGTGCCAGCAGTTACGGGGCCACTAATGAAAAACTGTTTTTT